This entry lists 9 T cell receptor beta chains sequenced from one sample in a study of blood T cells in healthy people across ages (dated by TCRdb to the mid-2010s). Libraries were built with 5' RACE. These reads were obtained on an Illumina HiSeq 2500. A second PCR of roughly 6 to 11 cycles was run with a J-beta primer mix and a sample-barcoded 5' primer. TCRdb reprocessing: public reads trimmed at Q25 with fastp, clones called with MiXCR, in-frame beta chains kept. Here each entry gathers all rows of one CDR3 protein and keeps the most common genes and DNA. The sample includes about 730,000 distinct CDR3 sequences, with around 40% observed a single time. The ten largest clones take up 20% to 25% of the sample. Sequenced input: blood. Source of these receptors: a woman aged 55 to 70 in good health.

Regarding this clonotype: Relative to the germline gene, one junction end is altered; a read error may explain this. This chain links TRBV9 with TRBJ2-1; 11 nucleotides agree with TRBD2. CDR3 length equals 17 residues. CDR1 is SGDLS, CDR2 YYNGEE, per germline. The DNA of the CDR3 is TGTGCCTGCAGCGCCTACTACCAACTAGCGGGGGTCAATGAGCAGTTCTTC. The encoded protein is CACSAYYQLAGVNEQFF.

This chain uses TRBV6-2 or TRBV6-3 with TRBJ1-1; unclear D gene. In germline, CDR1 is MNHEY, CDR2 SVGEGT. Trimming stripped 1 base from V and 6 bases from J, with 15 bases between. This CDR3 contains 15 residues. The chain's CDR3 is CASSYLVGFSAEAFF. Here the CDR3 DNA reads TGTGCCAGCAGTTACTTAGTGGGGTTCAGCGCTGAAGCTTTCTTT.

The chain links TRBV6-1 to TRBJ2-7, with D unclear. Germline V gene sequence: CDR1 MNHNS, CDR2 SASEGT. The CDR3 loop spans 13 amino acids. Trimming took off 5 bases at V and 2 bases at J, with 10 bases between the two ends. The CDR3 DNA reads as TGTGCCAGCAGTCCCGGCAGAGCCTACGAGCAGTACTTC. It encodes CASSPGRAYEQYF.

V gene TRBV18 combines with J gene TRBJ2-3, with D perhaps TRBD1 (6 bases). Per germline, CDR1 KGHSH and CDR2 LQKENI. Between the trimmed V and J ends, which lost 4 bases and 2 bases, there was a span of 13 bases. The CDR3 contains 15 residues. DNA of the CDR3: TGTGCCAGCTCACTCCAACAGGGAAACACAGATACGCAGTATTTT. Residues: CASSLQQGNTDTQYF.

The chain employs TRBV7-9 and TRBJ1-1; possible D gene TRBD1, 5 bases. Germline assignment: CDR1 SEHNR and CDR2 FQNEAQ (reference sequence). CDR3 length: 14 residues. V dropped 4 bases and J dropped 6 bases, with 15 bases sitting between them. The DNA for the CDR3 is TGTGCCAGCAGCTCATCCGGGGCCTGGGCTGAAGCTTTCTTT. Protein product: CASSSSGAWAEAFF.

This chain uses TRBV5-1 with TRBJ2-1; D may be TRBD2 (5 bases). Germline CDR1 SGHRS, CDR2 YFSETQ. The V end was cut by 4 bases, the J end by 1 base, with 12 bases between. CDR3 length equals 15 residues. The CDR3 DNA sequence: TGCGCCAGCAGCCCCGGAGGTGATTCCTACAATGAGCAGTTCTTC. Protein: CASSPGGDSYNEQFF. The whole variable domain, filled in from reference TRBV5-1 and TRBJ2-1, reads KAGVTQTPRYLIKTRGQQVTLSCSPISGHRSVSWYQQTPGQGLQFLFEYFSETQRNKGNFPGRFSGRQFSNSRSEMNVSTLELGDSALYLCASSPGGDSYNEQFFGPGTRLTVL.

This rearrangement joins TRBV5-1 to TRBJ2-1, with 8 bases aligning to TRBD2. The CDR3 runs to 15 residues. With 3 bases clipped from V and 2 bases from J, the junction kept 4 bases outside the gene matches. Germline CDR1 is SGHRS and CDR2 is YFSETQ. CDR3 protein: CASSSLSGTYNEQFF. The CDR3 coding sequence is TGCGCCAGCAGCTCCCTTAGCGGGACCTACAATGAGCAGTTCTTC.

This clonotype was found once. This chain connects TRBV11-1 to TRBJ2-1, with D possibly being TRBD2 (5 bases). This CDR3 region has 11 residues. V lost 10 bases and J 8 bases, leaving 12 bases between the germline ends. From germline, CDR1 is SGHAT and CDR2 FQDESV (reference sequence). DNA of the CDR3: TGTGCCACCACCCTGAGGGATGAGCAGTTCTTC. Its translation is CATTLRDEQFF.

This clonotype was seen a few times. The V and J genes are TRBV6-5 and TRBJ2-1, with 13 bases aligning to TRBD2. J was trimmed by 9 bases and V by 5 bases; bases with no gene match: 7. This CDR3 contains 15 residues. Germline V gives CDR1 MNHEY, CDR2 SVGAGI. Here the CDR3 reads CASSRTSGSAREQFF. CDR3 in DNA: TGTGCCAGCAGTCGGACTAGCGGGAGTGCCCGTGAGCAGTTCTTC.